A selection of T cell receptor beta chains follows, all from one sample in a study. Each CDR3 protein gets one entry after TCRdb re-called the 5' RACE reads with MiXCR. The sample yields around 30,000 distinct CDR3 sequences, approximately 25% seen once. The source material was naive CD4+ T cells sorted from a lymph node. Source of these receptors: a female donor with breast cancer. Each CDR3 is given with its conserved first and last residue. The D gene is left open where the match is weak. Clone size is given for some rows only: seen once, a few or many times, or a class if the clone is expanded.

d_call: TRBD2
j_call: TRBJ2-7
v_call: TRBV5-1
clone_size: .
cdr3_nt: TGCGCCAGCAGCTCCGGGACTAGGACCTACGAGCAGTACTTC
cdr3_aa: CASSSGTRTYEQYF

d_call: TRBD1
j_call: TRBJ1-5
v_call: TRBV4-1
clone_size: few
cdr3_nt: TGCGCCAGCAGCCAAGCAGGGGGCGAACGCGACAATCAGCCCCAGCATTTT
cdr3_aa: CASSQAGGERDNQPQHF

d_call: TRBD2
j_call: TRBJ2-1
v_call: TRBV12-3/TRBV12-4
clone_size: many
cdr3_nt: TGTGCCAGCAGTCCCCTGCGTAGCGGGAGGGAAAATGAGCAGTTCTTC
cdr3_aa: CASSPLRSGRENEQFF

d_call: .
j_call: TRBJ2-7
v_call: TRBV6-5
clone_size: .
cdr3_nt: TGTGCCAGCCGGGACACTAAAACCTACGAGCAGTACTTC
cdr3_aa: CASRDTKTYEQYF

d_call: TRBD2
j_call: TRBJ2-6
v_call: TRBV20-1
clone_size: .
cdr3_nt: TGCAGTGCTAGAGATCCTAGCGGGGGACGCTCTGGGGCCAACGTCCTGACTTTC
cdr3_aa: CSARDPSGGRSGANVLTF

d_call: TRBD2
j_call: TRBJ2-3
v_call: TRBV28
clone_size: .
cdr3_nt: TGTGCCAGCAGTCCCCGGACTAGCGGGAGTCCAGCCTCCACAGATACGCAGTATTTT
cdr3_aa: CASSPRTSGSPASTDTQYF

d_call: .
j_call: TRBJ2-1
v_call: TRBV2
clone_size: few
cdr3_nt: TGTGCCACCGGTCGGGACACAAGCAATGAGCAGTTCTTC
cdr3_aa: CATGRDTSNEQFF

d_call: .
j_call: TRBJ2-7
v_call: TRBV27
clone_size: many
cdr3_nt: TGTGCCAGCAGTTTCTTGGCGGGACCGCAGTACTTC
cdr3_aa: CASSFLAGPQYF

d_call: TRBD1
j_call: TRBJ1-2
v_call: TRBV2
clone_size: .
cdr3_nt: TGTGCCAGCAGTGAAGAGGGACAGGGCTATGGCTACACCTTC
cdr3_aa: CASSEEGQGYGYTF

d_call: .
j_call: TRBJ2-2
v_call: TRBV6-4
clone_size: .
cdr3_nt: TGTGCCACCTCTCCGGAGGGCGGGAACACCGGGGAGCTGTTTTTT
cdr3_aa: CATSPEGGNTGELFF

d_call: TRBD2
j_call: TRBJ2-2
v_call: TRBV9
clone_size: .
cdr3_nt: TGTGCCAGCAGCGCAACTAGCGGGAGAACATCGGGGGAGCTGTTTTTT
cdr3_aa: CASSATSGRTSGELFF

d_call: .
j_call: TRBJ1-1
v_call: TRBV9
clone_size: few
cdr3_nt: TGTGCCAGCAGCGTAGACTTGAACACTGAAGCTTTCTTT
cdr3_aa: CASSVDLNTEAFF

d_call: .
j_call: TRBJ1-4
v_call: TRBV12-3/TRBV12-4
clone_size: many
cdr3_nt: TGTGCCAGCAGTTTAAGTGGGGATGAAAAACTGTTTTTT
cdr3_aa: CASSLSGDEKLFF

d_call: .
j_call: TRBJ2-1
v_call: TRBV13
clone_size: .
cdr3_nt: TGTGCCAGCAGCTATTTAATGATAGCGGACAATGAGCAGTTCTTC
cdr3_aa: CASSYLMIADNEQFF

d_call: .
j_call: TRBJ1-1
v_call: TRBV12-3/TRBV12-4
clone_size: .
cdr3_nt: TGTGCCAGCAGAGCAGGGGTTTCCACTGAAGCTTTCTTT
cdr3_aa: CASRAGVSTEAFF

d_call: TRBD1
j_call: TRBJ2-1
v_call: TRBV5-5
clone_size: .
cdr3_nt: TGTGCCAGCAGCGGGGACAGGGGCTTTTTATACAATGGGCAGTTCTTC
cdr3_aa: CASSGDRGFLYNGQFF

d_call: .
j_call: TRBJ1-1
v_call: TRBV12-3/TRBV12-4
clone_size: .
cdr3_nt: TGTGCCAGCAGTTTTTGGATGAACACTGAAGCTTTCTTT
cdr3_aa: CASSFWMNTEAFF

d_call: TRBD1
j_call: TRBJ1-1
v_call: TRBV12-3/TRBV12-4
clone_size: many
cdr3_nt: TGTGCCAGCACCCCGGGACAGGGTTACACTGAAGCTTTCTTT
cdr3_aa: CASTPGQGYTEAFF

d_call: .
j_call: TRBJ1-1
v_call: TRBV4-2
clone_size: medium-sized
cdr3_nt: TGTGCCAGCAGCCAAGAGCGGATGGGACGGGGGAACACTGAAGCTTTCTTT
cdr3_aa: CASSQERMGRGNTEAFF

d_call: .
j_call: TRBJ1-5
v_call: TRBV29-1
clone_size: .
cdr3_nt: TGCAGCGTCCTCCCTGAGACGGGCAATCAGCCCCAGCATTTT
cdr3_aa: CSVLPETGNQPQHF

d_call: TRBD1
j_call: TRBJ2-2
v_call: TRBV7-2
clone_size: few
cdr3_nt: TGTGCCAGCAGCTTAGGACAGGGGCGCACCGGGGGGCTGTTTTTT
cdr3_aa: CASSLGQGRTGGLFF

d_call: .
j_call: TRBJ1-2
v_call: TRBV7-2
clone_size: few
cdr3_nt: TGTGCCAGCAGCTGGGACTTGTTGGGCTATGGCTACACCTTC
cdr3_aa: CASSWDLLGYGYTF

d_call: TRBD1
j_call: TRBJ2-7
v_call: TRBV2
clone_size: .
cdr3_nt: TGTGCCAGCGAGTCGGGACAGGGATTTCGCGGGAGCTCCTACGAGCAGTACTTC
cdr3_aa: CASESGQGFRGSSYEQYF

d_call: .
j_call: TRBJ2-7
v_call: TRBV10-3
clone_size: once
cdr3_nt: TGTGCCGCCACCTCCGGGGAGCCGTACAAGCAGTACTTC
cdr3_aa: CAATSGEPYKQYF

d_call: TRBD2
j_call: TRBJ2-1
v_call: TRBV11-3
clone_size: many
cdr3_nt: TGTGCCAGCAGCTTAGATCCGACTAGCGGGAATGAGCAGTTCTTC
cdr3_aa: CASSLDPTSGNEQFF

d_call: .
j_call: TRBJ2-1
v_call: TRBV29-1
clone_size: many
cdr3_nt: TGCAGCGGGGGTCGTATGGGGGCCGGGGAGCAGTTCTTC
cdr3_aa: CSGGRMGAGEQFF

d_call: TRBD1
j_call: TRBJ2-5
v_call: TRBV7-9
clone_size: few
cdr3_nt: TGTGCCGGCAGCTTAGGGACAGCCGATGGAGAGACCCAGTACTTC
cdr3_aa: CAGSLGTADGETQYF

d_call: .
j_call: TRBJ2-2
v_call: TRBV9
clone_size: few
cdr3_nt: TGTGCCAGCAGCGCCGGCGCGTTAAACACCGGGGAGCTGTTTTTT
cdr3_aa: CASSAGALNTGELFF

d_call: .
j_call: TRBJ2-7
v_call: TRBV7-2
clone_size: .
cdr3_nt: TGTGCCAGCAGCTTAGCGCGGGGCGGGTCCCCCTACGAGCAGTACTTC
cdr3_aa: CASSLARGGSPYEQYF